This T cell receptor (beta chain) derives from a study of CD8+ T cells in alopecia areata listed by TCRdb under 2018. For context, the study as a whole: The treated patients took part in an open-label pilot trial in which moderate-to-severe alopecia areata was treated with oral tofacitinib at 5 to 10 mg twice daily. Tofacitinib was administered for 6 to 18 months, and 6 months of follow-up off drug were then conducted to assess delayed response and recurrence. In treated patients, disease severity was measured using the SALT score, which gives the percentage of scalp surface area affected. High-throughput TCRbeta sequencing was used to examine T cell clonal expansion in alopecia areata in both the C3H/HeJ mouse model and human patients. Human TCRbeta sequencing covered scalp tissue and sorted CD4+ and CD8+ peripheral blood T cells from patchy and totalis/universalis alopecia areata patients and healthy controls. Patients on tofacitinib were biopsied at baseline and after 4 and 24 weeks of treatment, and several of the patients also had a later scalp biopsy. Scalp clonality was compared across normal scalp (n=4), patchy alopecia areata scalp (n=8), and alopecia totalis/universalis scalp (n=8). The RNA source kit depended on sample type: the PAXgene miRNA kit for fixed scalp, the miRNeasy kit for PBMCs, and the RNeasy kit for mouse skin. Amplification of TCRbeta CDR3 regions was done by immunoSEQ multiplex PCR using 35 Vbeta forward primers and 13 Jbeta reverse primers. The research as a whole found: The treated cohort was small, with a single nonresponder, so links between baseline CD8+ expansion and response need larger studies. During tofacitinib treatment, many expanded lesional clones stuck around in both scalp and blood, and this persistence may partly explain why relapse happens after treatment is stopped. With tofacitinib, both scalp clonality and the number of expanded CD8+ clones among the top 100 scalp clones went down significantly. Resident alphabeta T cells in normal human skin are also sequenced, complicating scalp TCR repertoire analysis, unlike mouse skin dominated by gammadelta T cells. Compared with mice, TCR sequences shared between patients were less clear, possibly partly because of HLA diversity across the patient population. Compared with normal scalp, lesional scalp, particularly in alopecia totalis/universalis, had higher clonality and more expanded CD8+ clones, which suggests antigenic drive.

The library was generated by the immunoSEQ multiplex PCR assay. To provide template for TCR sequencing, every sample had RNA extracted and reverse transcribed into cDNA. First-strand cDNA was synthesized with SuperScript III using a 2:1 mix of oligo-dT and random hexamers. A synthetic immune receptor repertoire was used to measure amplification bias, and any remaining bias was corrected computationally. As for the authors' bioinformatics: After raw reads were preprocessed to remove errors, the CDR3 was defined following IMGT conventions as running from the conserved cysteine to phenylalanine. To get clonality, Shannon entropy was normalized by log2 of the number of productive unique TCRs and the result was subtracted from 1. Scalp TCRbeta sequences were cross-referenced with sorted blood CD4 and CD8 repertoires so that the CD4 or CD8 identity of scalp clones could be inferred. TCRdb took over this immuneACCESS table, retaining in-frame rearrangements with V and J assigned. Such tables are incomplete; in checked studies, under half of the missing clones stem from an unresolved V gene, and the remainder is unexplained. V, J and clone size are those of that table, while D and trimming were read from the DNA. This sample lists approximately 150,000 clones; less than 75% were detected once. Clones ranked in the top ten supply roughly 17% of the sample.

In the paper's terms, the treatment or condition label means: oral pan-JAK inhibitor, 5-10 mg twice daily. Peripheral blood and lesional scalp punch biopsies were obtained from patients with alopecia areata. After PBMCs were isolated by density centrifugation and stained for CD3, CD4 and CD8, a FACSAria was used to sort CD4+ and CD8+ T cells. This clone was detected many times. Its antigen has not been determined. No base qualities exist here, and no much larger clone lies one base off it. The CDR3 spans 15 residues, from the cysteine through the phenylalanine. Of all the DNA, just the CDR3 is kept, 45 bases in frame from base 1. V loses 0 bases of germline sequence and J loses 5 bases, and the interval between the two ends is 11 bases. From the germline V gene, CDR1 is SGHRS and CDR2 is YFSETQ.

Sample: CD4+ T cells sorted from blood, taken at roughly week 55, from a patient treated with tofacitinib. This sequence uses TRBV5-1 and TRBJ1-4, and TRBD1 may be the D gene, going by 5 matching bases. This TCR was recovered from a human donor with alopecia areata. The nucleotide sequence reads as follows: TGCGCCAGCAGCTTGGCCGGGACTGAGAATGAAAAACTGTTTTTT. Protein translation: CASSLAGTENEKLFF.